This paragraph reports one TCR beta chain. Its antigen is unidentified. These data are taken from a study of OX40 agonist ivuxolimab in advanced cancers. Study background: The treatment was a fully human IgG2 OX40 agonist, ivuxolimab.

Study results and caveats: With doses of 0.1-3.0 mg/kg, partial responders showed among the lowest clonal expansion.

Germline V gene sequence: CDR1 MGHDK, CDR2 SYGVNS. V lost 1 base and J 1 base, leaving 17 bases between the germline ends. CDR3 size: 18 residues. Only in-frame clones appear in the TCRdb table, and some are missing; sequencing was by immunoSEQ multiplex PCR. This sample has around 83,000 clones, with about 90% found just once. This rearrangement joins TRBV25-1 to TRBJ1-3; D remains unclear. The specimen comprised CD4+ or CD8+ T cells sorted from blood, sampled in a trial of the OX40 agonist ivuxolimab. The sequence derives from an adult with an advanced solid tumor such as melanoma, head and neck, liver or kidney cancer. CDR3 amino acids: CASSESVERAASGNTIYF. DNA of the CDR3: TGTGCCAGCAGTGAATCCGTCGAAAGGGCGGCGTCTGGAAACACCATATATTTT.